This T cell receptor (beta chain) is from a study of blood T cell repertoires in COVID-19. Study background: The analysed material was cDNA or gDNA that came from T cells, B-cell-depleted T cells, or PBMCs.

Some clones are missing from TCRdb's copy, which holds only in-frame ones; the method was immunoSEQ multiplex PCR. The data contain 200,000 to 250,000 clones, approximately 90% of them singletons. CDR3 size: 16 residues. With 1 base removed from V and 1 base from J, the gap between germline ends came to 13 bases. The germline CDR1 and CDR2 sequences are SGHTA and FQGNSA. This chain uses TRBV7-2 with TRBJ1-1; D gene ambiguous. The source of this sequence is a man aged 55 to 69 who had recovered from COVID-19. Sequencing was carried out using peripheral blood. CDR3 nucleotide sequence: TGTGCCAGCAGCTTAGACGGTCAACTGCCGAACACTGAAGCTTTCTTT. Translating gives CASSLDGQLPNTEAFF.